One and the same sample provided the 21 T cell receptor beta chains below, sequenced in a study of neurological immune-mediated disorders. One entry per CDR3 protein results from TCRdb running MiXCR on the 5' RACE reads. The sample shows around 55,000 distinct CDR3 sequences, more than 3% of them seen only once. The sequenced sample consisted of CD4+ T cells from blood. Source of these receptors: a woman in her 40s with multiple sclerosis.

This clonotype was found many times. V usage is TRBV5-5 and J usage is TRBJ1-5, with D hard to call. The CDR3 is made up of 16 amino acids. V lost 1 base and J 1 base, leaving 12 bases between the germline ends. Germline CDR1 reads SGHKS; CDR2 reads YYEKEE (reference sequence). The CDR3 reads CASSLWGESSNQPQHF. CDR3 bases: TGTGCCAGCAGCTTGTGGGGTGAATCAAGCAATCAGCCCCAGCATTTT.

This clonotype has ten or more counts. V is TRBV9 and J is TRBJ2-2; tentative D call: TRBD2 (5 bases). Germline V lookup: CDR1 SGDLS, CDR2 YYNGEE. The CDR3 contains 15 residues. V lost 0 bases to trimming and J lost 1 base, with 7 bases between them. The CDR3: CASSVGEGNTGELFF. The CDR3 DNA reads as TGTGCCAGCAGCGTAGGAGAGGGGAACACCGGGGAGCTGTTTTTT.

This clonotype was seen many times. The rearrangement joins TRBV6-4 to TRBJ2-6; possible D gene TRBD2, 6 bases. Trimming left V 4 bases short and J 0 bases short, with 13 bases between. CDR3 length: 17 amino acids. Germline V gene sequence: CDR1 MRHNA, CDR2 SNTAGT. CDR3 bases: TGTGCCAGCAGTGTTGAAGGGACTCTCTCTGGGGCCAACGTCCTGACTTTC. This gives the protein CASSVEGTLSGANVLTF.

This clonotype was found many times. CDR3 in DNA: TGCAGTGCTACTGAGGGGGGACACACAGATACGCAGTATTTT. This sequence encodes CSATEGGHTDTQYF. V is TRBV20-1 and J is TRBJ2-3; the D gene could be TRBD1 or TRBD2 (6 bases each). Trimming stripped 4 bases from V and 2 bases from J, with 13 bases between. Germline CDR1 DFQATT, CDR2 SNEGSKA (reference sequence). The CDR3 spans 14 residues.

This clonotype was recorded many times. CDR3 nucleotides: TGTGCCAGCAGTGACCCGACAGGGAATTTGAGAAACACCATATATTTT. The encoded protein is CASSDPTGNLRNTIYF. V and J are TRBV6-1 and TRBJ1-3, with 7 bases identical to TRBD1. This CDR3 has 16 amino acids. The V and J ends lost 3 bases and 5 bases, in that order; junction bases with no gene match: 10. The germline gives CDR1 MNHNS, CDR2 SASEGT.

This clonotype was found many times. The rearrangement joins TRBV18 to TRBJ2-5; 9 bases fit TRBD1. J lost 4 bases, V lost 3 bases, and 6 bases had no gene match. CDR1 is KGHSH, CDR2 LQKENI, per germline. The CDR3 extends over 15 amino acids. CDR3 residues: CASSPSDRGSETQYF. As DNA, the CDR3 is TGTGCCAGCTCACCCTCGGACAGGGGCTCAGAGACCCAGTACTTC.

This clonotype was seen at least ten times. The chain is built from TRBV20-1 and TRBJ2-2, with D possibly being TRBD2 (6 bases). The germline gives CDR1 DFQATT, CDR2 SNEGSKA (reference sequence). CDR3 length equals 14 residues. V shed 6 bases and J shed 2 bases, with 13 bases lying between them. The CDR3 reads CSASGTFNTGELFF. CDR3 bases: TGCAGTGCCTCCGGGACTTTCAACACCGGGGAGCTGTTTTTT.

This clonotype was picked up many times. The CDR3 reads CASSRAVYNSPLHF. The CDR3 DNA reads TGTGCCAGCAGTCGGGCGGTCTATAATTCACCCCTCCACTTT. The chain combines TRBV3-1 with TRBJ1-6; the D is unclear. Trimming stripped 6 bases from V and 3 bases from J, with 9 bases between. Germline loops: CDR1 LGHDT, CDR2 YNNKEL (reference sequence). The CDR3 is made up of 14 amino acids.

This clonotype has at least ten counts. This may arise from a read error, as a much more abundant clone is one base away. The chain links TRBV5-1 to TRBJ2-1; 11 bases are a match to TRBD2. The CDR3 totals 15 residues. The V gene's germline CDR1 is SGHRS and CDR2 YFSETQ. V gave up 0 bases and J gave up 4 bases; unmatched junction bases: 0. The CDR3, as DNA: TGCGCCAGCAGCTTGGGACTAGCGGGGTACAATGAGCAGTTCTTC. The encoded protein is CASSLGLAGYNEQFF. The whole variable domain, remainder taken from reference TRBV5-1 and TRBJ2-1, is KAGVTQTPRYLIKTRGQQVTLSCSPISGHRSVSWYQQTPGQGLQFLFEYFSETQRNKGNFPGRFSGRQFSNSRSEMNVSTLELGDSALYLCASSLGLAGYNEQFFGPGTRLTVL.

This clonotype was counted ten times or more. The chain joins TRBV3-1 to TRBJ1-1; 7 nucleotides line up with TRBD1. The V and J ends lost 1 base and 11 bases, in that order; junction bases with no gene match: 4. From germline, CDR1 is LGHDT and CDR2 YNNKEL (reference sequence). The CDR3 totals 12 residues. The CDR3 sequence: CASSQVQGVAFF. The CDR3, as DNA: TGTGCCAGCAGCCAAGTGCAGGGGGTGGCTTTCTTT.

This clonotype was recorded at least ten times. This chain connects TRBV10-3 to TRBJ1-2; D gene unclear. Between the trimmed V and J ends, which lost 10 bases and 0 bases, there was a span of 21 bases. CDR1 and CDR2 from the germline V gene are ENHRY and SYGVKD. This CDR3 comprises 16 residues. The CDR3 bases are TGTGCCACCTATGGTCAAGCCGGATCAGCTAACTATGGCTACACCTTC. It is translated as CATYGQAGSANYGYTF.

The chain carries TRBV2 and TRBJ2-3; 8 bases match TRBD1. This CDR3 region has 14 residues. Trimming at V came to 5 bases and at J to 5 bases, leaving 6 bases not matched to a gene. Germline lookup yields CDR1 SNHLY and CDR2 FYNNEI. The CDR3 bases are TGTGCCAGCAGTAGACAGGGGCGGGAAGATACGCAGTATTTT. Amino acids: CASSRQGREDTQYF.

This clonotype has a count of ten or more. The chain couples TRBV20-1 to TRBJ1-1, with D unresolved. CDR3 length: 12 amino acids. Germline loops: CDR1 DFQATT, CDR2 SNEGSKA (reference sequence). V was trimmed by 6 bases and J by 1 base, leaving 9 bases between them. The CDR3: CSAGGPNTEAFF. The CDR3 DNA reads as TGCAGTGCCGGAGGTCCGAACACTGAAGCTTTCTTT.

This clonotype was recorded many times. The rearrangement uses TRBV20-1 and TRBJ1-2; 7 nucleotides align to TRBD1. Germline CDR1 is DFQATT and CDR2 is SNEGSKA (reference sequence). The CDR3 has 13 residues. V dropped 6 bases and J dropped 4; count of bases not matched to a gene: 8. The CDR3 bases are TGCAGTGCCTCGGACAGGTTTACCTATGGCTACACCTTC. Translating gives CSASDRFTYGYTF.

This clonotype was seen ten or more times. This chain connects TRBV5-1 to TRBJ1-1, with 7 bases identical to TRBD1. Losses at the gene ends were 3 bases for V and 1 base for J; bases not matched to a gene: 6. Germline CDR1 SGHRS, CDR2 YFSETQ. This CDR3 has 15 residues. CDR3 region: CASSWGDSSNTEAFF. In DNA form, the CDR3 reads TGCGCCAGCAGCTGGGGGGACAGCTCGAACACTGAAGCTTTCTTT.

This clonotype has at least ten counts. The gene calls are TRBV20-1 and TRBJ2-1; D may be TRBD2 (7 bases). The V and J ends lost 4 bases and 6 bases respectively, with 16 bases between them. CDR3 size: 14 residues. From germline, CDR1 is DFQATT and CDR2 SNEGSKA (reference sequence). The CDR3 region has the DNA TGCAGTGCTACGGAGAGGGGGGGATTCAATGAGCAGTTCTTC. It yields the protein CSATERGGFNEQFF.

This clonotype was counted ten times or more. The CDR3, as DNA: TGCAGTGCTAGATTACGGGGCTCGTGGGATGAAAAACTGTTTTTT. Protein: CSARLRGSWDEKLFF. This chain uses TRBV20-1 with TRBJ1-4, with D tentatively TRBD1 (5 bases). This CDR3 contains 15 residues. The ends were cut back, 2 bases at V and 6 bases at J, with 16 bases in the middle. Germline assignment: CDR1 DFQATT and CDR2 SNEGSKA (reference sequence).

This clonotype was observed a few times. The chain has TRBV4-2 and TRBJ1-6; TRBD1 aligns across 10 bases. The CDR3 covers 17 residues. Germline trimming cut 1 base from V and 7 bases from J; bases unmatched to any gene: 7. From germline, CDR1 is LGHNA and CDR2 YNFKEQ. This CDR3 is CASSQGTPGQGNSPLHF. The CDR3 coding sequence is TGTGCCAGCAGCCAAGGCACCCCGGGACAGGGGAATTCACCCCTCCACTTT.

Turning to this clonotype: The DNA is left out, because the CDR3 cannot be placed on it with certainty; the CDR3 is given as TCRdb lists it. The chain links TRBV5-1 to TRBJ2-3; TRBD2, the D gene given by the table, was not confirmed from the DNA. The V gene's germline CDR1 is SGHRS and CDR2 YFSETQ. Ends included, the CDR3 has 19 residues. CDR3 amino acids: CASSFYICSARGRVDTQYF.

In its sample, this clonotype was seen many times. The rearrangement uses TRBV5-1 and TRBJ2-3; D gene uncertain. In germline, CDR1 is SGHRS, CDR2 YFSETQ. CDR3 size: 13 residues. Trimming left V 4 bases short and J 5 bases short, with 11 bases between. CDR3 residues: CASSQTARDTQYF. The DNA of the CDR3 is TGCGCCAGCAGCCAGACGGCCAGAGATACGCAGTATTTT.

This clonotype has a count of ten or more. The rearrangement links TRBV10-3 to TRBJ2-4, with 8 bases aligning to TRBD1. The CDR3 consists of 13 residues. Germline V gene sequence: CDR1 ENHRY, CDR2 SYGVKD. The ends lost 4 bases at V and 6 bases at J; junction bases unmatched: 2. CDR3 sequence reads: CAISADRGNIQYF. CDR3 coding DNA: TGTGCCATCAGTGCTGACAGGGGAAACATTCAGTACTTC.